This T cell receptor beta chain was sequenced for a study of identical twins (dated by TCRdb to about 2016). Study-level background: To test whether fetal clonotypes persist, the study used deep sequencing on TCR alpha and beta repertoires from monozygotic twins, unrelated adults of various ages, and cord blood. Replicate twin experiments were performed at different times using different library preparation protocols to rule out contamination.

General study outcomes and caveats: Compared with coincidental sharing between unrelated individuals, out-of-frame TCR alpha sequences shared between twins had an excess of sequences with low generation probability. Fewer insertions were carried by abundant cord blood beta clonotypes, a similar but weaker trend appeared in young adult naive repertoires, and no such trend appeared in memory repertoires. Out-of-frame TCR alpha sharing in monozygotic twins was systematically underestimated by recombination models, whereas sharing between unrelated individuals was in agreement with the recombination models. Invariant T cells such as MAIT and iNKT could partly confound zero-insertion analyses, although diverse VJ usage argued against such confounding for most clonotypes. Excess twin sharing in beta out-of-frame sequences was weaker because fewer shared sequences lowered the signal-to-noise ratio. Conclusions relied on cross-sectional statistical analysis, since the same donors could not be followed over many years.

This clonotype was counted at least ten times. What this receptor recognizes is not known. Nothing much larger sits one base from this clone, and base qualities are not available. The trim is 2 bases for V and 0 bases for J, with a gap of 5 bases between the germline ends. The CDR3 measures 14 amino acids from cysteine to phenylalanine. Solely the CDR3 DNA is kept, with 42 bases framed from the first base. The library came from 5' RACE. The run used an Illumina HiSeq 2000. A universal primer binding site was introduced by template switching, and a unique molecular identifier was present in the final cDNA, enabling accurate counting of TCR cDNA molecules. Specific primers in the conserved constant-segment region were used to synthesize first-strand cDNA for the TCR alpha and beta chains. To control for contamination, each cDNA library was double barcoded with a SMART-Mk sample barcode plus Illumina barcodes. TruSeq adapter sequences and Illumina sample barcodes were added in two successive PCR steps. TCR alpha and beta cDNA libraries were sequenced on the Illumina HiSeq platform with custom primers. The authors' pipeline ran thus. Unique molecular identifiers were extracted from raw reads with MiGEC, and CDR3 positions were determined with MiXCR. Recombination models were inferred per individual with the repgenHMM and IGoR tools using an EM algorithm. Shared clonotype analysis was performed with the tcR package in R, normalizing sharing by the product of cloneset sizes. To study raw recombination free of thymic and clonal selection effects, out-of-frame nonproductive sequences were analyzed. The raw public reads went through TCRdb reprocessing: fastp at Q25, MiXCR clone calling, in-frame beta chains kept. Records with the same CDR3 protein are collapsed into one entry carrying the most frequent genes and DNA. It is TCRdb's table, rather than the study itself, that gives the V and J calls and clone size. The sample contains some 330,000 distinct CDR3 sequences, 9% of them found a single time. The ten largest clones capture roughly 9% of the sample.

Every donor in the study was a healthy Caucasian. The researchers also sequenced three unrelated adults who were not twins: a male aged 18 to 29, a male aged 50 to 59, and a female aged 50 to 59. Using Miltenyi CD45RO+ enrichment and human naive T-cell isolation kits, memory (CD45RO+) and naive T cells were isolated from PBMC. The specimen sequenced was naive T cells sorted from blood. The sample's cell subset or site label, decoded: cells isolated with a human naive T-cell isolation kit. The source is a woman between 45 and 65 years old in good health. The V and J genes are TRBV12-3 or TRBV12-4 and TRBJ1-3, with no confidently assigned D gene. The nucleotide sequence reads as follows: TGTGCCAGCAGTTTACGTCTCTCTGGAAACACCATATATTTT. Protein translation: CASSLRLSGNTIYF.